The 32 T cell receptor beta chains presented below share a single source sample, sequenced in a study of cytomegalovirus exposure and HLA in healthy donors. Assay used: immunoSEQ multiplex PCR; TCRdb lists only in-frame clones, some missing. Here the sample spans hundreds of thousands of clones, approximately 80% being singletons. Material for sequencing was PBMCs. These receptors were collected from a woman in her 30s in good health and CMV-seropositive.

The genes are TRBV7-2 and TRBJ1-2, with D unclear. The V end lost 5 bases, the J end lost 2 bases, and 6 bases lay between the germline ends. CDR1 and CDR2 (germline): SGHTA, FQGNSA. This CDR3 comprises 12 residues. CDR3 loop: CASSPRNYGYTF. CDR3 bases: TGTGCCAGCAGCCCTAGGAACTATGGCTACACCTTC.

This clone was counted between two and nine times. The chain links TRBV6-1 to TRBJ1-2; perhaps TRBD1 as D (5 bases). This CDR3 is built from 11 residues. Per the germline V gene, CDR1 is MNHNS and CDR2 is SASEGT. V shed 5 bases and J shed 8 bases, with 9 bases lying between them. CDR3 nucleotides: TGTGCCAGCAGTCCCAGGGTGGGCTACACCTTC. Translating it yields CASSPRVGYTF.

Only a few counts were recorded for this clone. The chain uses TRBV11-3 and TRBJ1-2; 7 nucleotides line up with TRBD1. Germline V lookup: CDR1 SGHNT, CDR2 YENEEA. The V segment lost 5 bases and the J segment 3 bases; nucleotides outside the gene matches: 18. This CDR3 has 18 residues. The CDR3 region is CASSPRGTEFGVDYGYTF. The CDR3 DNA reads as TGTGCCAGCAGCCCACGAGGGACAGAATTTGGGGTTGACTATGGCTACACCTTC. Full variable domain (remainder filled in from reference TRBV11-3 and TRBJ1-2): EAGVVQSPRYKIIEKKQPVAFWCNPISGHNTLYWYLQNLGQGPELLIRYENEEAVDDSQLPKDRFSAERLKGVDSTLKIQPAELGDSAVYLCASSPRGTEFGVDYGYTFGSGTRLTVV.

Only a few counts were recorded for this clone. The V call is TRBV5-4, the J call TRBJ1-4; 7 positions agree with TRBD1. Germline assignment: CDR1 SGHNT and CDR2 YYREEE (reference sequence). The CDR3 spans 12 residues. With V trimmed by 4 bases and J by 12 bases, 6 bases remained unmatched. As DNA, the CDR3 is TGTGCCAGCAGCCCGGACAGGAGACAACTGTTTTTT. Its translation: CASSPDRRQLFF.

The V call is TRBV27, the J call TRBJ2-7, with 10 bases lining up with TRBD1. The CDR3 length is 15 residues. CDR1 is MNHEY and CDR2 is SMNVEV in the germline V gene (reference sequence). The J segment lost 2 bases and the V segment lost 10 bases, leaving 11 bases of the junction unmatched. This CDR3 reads CATVGEGTGAYEQYF. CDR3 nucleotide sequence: TGTGCCACCGTAGGAGAGGGGACAGGGGCCTACGAGCAGTACTTC.

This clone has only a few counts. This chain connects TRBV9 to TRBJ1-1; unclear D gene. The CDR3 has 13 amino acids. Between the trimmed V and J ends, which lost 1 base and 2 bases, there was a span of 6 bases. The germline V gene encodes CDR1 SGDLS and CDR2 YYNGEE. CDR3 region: CASSVRSNTEAFF. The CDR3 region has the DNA TGTGCCAGCAGCGTAAGATCCAACACTGAAGCTTTCTTT.

The CDR3 here is CASSQGFRTVNQPQHF. CDR3 nucleotides: TGTGCCAGCTCACAAGGGTTCCGGACAGTCAATCAGCCCCAGCATTTT. V and J are TRBV18 and TRBJ1-5; D might be TRBD1 (6 bases). The V and J ends lost 4 bases and 3 bases respectively, with 16 bases between them. CDR1 is KGHSH and CDR2 is LQKENI in the germline V gene. There are 16 residues in the CDR3.

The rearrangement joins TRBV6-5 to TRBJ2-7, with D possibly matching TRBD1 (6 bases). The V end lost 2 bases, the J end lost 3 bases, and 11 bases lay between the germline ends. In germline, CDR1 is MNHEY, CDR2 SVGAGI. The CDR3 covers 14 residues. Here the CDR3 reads CASSYGGSFYEQYF. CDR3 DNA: TGTGCCAGCAGTTACGGGGGCAGCTTCTACGAGCAGTACTTC.

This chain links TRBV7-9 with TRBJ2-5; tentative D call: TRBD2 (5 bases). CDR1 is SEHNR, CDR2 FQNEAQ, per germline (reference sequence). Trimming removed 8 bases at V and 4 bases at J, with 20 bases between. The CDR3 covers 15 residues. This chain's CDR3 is CASGPSEGLGETQYF. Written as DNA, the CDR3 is TGTGCCAGCGGCCCCTCTGAGGGCCTCGGAGAGACCCAGTACTTC.

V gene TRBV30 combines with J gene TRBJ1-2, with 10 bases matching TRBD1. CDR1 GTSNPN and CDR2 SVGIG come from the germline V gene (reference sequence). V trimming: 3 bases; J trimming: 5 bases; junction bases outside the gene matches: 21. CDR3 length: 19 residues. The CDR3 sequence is CAWSDPLTGTGDVVYGYTF. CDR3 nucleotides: TGTGCCTGGAGCGACCCTTTAACCGGGACAGGGGATGTTGTTTATGGCTACACCTTC.

The CDR3 nucleotides are TGCGCCAGCAGCTTGGAGGGGCGTTCTGGGGCCAACGTCCTGACTTTC. Translating it yields CASSLEGRSGANVLTF. The gene calls are TRBV5-1 and TRBJ2-6; tentative D call: TRBD1 (5 bases). The CDR3 is made up of 16 amino acids. The V gene lost 0 bases and the J gene lost 1 base, with 8 bases spanning the gap. The germline V gene encodes CDR1 SGHRS and CDR2 YFSETQ.

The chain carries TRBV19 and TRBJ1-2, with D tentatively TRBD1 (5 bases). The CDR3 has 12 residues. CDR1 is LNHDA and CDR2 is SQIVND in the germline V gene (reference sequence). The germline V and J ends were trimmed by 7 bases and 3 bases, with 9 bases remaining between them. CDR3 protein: CASTGLYYGYTF. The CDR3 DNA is TGTGCCAGTACGGGACTTTACTATGGCTACACCTTC. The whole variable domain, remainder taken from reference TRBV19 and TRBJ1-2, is DGGITQSPKYLFRKEGQNVTLSCEQNLNHDAMYWYRQDPGQGLRLIYYSQIVNDFQKGDIAEGYSVSREKKESFPLTVTSAQKNPTAFYLCASTGLYYGYTFGSGTRLTVV.

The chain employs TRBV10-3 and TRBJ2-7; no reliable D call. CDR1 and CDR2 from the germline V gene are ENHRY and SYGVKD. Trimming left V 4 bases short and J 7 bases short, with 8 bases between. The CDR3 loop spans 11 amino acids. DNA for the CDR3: TGTGCCATCAGTGGGGAATGGGAGCAGTACTTC. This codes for CAISGEWEQYF.

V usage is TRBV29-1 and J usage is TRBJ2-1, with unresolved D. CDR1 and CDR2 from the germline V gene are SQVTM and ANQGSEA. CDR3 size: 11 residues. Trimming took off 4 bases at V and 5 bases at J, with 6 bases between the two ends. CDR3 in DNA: TGCAGCGTTGGCAAGAACAATGAGCAGTTCTTC. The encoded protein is CSVGKNNEQFF.

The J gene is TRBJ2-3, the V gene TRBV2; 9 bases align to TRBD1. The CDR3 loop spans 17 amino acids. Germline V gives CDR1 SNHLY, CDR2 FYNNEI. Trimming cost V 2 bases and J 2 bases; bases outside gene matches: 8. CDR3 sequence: CASSELGTGLFTDTQYF. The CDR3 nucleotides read TGTGCCAGCAGTGAACTCGGGACAGGGTTATTCACAGATACGCAGTATTTT. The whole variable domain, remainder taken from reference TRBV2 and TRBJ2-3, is EPEVTQTPSHQVTQMGQEVILRCVPISNHLYFYWYRQILGQKVEFLVSFYNNEISEKSEIFDDQFSVERPDGSNFTLKIRSTKLEDSAMYFCASSELGTGLFTDTQYFGPGTRLTVL.

This CDR3 reads CASSDSYSQHEQYF. CDR3 nucleotide sequence: TGTGCCAGCAGTGACTCATATAGTCAACACGAGCAGTACTTC. V is TRBV6-4 and J is TRBJ2-7; D is ambiguous. Trimming left V 0 bases short and J 5 bases short, with 11 bases between. The germline V gene encodes CDR1 MRHNA and CDR2 SNTAGT. The CDR3 loop spans 14 amino acids.

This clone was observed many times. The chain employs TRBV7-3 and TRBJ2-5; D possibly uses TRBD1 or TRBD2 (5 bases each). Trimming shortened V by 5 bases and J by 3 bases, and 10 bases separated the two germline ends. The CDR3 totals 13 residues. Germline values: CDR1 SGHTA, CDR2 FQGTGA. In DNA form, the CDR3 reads TGTGCCAGCAGCAGAGGGGTGGAAGAGACCCAGTACTTC. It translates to CASSRGVEETQYF. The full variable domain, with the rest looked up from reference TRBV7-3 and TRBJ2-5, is GAGVSQTPSNKVTEKGKYVELRCDPISGHTALYWYRQSLGQGPEFLIYFQGTGAADDSGLPNDRFFAVRPEGSVSTLKIQRTERGDSAVYLCASSRGVEETQYFGPGTRLLVL.

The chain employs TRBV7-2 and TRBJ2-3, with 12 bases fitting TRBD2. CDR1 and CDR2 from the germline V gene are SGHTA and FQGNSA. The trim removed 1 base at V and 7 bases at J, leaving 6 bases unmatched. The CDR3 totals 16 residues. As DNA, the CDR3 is TGTGCCAGCAGCTTAGGGCTAGCGGGAGGGCCGCATACGCAGTATTTT. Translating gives CASSLGLAGGPHTQYF.

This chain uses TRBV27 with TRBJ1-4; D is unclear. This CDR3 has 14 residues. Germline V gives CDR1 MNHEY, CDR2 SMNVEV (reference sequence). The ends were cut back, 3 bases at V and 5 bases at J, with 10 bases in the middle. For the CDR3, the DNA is TGTGCCAGCAGTTTCAACAATCGGAATGAAAAACTGTTTTTT. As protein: CASSFNNRNEKLFF. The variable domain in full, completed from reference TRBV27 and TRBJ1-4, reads EAQVTQNPRYLITVTGKKLTVTCSQNMNHEYMSWYRQDPGLGLRQIYYSMNVEVTDKGDVPEGYKVSRKEKRNFPLILESPSPNQTSLYFCASSFNNRNEKLFFGSGTQLSVL.

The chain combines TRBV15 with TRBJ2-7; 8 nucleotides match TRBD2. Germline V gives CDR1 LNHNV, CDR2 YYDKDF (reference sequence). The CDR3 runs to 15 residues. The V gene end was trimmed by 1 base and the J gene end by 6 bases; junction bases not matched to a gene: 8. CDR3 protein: CATSRGGSGVFEQYF. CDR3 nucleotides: TGTGCCACCAGCAGAGGGGGTAGCGGGGTCTTCGAGCAGTACTTC.

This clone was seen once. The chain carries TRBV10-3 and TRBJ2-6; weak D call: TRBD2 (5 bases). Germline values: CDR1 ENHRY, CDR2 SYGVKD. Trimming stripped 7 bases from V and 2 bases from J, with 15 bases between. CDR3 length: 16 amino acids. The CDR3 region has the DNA TGTGCCATCACCCCATTAGCCGGGACTGGGGCCAACGTCCTGACTTTC. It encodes CAITPLAGTGANVLTF.

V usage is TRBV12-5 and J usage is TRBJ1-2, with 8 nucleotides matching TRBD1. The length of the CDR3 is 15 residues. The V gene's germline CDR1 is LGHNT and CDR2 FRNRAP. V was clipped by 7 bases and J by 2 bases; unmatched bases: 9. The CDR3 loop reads CASAPGTGGNYGYTF. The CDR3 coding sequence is TGTGCTAGTGCCCCTGGGACAGGAGGAAACTATGGCTACACCTTC. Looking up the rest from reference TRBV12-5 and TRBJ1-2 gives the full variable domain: DARVTQTPRHKVTEMGQEVTMRCQPILGHNTVFWYRQTMMQGLELLAYFRNRAPLDDSGMPKDRFSAEMPDATLATLKIQPSEPRDSAVYFCASAPGTGGNYGYTFGSGTRLTVV.

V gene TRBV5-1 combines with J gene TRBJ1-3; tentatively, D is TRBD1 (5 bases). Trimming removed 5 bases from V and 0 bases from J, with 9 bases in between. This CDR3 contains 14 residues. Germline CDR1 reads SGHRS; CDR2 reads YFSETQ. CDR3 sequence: CASRGQGSGNTIYF. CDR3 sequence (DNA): TGCGCCAGCAGGGGCCAGGGCTCTGGAAACACCATATATTTT.

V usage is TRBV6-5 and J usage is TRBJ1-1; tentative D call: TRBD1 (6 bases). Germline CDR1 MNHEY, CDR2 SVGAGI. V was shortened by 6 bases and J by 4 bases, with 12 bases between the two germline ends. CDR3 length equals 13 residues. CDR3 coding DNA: TGTGCCAGCAGGACTACAGGGACCACTGAAGCTTTCTTT. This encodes CASRTTGTTEAFF.

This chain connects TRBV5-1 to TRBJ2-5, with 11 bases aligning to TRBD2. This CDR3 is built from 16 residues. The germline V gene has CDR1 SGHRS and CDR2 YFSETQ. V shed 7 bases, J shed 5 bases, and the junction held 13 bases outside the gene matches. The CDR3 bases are TGCGCCAGCTGGGGGACTAGCGGACGCCGGGGGGAGACCCAGTACTTC. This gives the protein CASWGTSGRRGETQYF.

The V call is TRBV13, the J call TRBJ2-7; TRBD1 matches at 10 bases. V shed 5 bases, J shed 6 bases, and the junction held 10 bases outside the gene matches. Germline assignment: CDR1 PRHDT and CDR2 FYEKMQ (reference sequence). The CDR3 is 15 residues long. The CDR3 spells CASSGPGQGRVEQYF. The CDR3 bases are TGTGCCAGCAGCGGGCCGGGACAGGGGAGAGTCGAGCAGTACTTC.

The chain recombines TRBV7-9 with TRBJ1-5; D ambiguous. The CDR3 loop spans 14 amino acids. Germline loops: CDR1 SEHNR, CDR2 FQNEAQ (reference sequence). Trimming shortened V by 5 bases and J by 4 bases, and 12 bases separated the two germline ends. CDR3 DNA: TGTGCCAGCAGCCCGATAGACCCTAATCAGCCCCAGCATTTT. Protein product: CASSPIDPNQPQHF.

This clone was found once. CDR3 sequence (DNA): TGTGCCAGCAGTGAAAGTAGAAGGGCAGGGTCGGAAAAACTGTTTTTT. Protein sequence: CASSESRRAGSEKLFF. The V call is TRBV6-1, the J call TRBJ1-4; D is possibly TRBD1 (5 bases). From germline, CDR1 is MNHNS and CDR2 SASEGT. The V end was cut by 2 bases, the J end by 8 bases, with 18 bases between. The CDR3 sequence is 16 residues long.

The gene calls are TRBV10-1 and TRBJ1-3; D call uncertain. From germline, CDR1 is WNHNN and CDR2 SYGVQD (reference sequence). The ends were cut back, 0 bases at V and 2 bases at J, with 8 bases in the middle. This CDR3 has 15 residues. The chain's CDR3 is CASSESRNPGNTIYF. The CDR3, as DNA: TGCGCCAGCAGTGAGTCGAGGAATCCTGGAAACACCATATATTTT.

The CDR3 DNA follows: TGTGCCAGCAGCCAAGCCCCCGGGGACACCACAGATACGCAGTATTTT. Protein product: CASSQAPGDTTDTQYF. The V gene is TRBV4-2, the J gene TRBJ2-3; a weak D match, TRBD1 (6 bases). V was shortened by 1 base and J by 2 bases, with 13 bases between the two germline ends. CDR1 is LGHNA, CDR2 YNFKEQ, per germline. This CDR3 is 16 amino acids long.

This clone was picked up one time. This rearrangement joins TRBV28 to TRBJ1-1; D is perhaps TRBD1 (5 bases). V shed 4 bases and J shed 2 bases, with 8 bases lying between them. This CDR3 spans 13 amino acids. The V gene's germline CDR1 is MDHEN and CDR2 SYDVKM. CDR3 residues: CASSSDSNTEAFF. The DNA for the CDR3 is TGTGCCAGCAGTTCCGACAGCAACACTGAAGCTTTCTTT.

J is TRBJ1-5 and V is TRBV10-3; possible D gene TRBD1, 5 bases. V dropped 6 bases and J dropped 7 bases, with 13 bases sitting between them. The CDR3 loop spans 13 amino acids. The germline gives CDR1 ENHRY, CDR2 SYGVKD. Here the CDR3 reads CAIRSREGQPQHF. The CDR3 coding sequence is TGTGCCATCAGGTCCAGAGAGGGGCAGCCCCAGCATTTT.